The 20 T cell receptor beta chains below all came from one sample that was sequenced in a study of shared clonotypes between healthy human individuals. The repertoire was sequenced with immunoSEQ multiplex PCR; TCRdb's copy has only in-frame clones and lacks some. The sample lists a few hundred thousand clones; around three quarters were seen once. Sequencing was done on a sample of PBMCs. The receptor source for this set is a middle-aged woman in good health. Some clones in this sample may be carry-over from other donors' samples.

The CDR3 DNA sequence: TGTGCCAGCAGTTACTCCGGTAGCGGACAGGGGACTGGCTACACCTTC. It yields the protein CASSYSGSGQGTGYTF. The J gene is TRBJ1-2, the V gene TRBV6-5; 9 bases align to TRBD1. Germline V gives CDR1 MNHEY, CDR2 SVGAGI. The CDR3 has 16 residues. J was trimmed by 7 bases and V by 0 bases; bases with no gene match: 9.

This chain connects TRBV11-2 to TRBJ2-7; TRBD2 aligns across 8 bases. Trimming at V came to 5 bases and at J to 3 bases, leaving 6 bases not matched to a gene. The CDR3 sequence is 14 residues long. From germline, CDR1 is SGHAT and CDR2 FQNNGV. This CDR3 reads CASSPGLASYEQYF. The CDR3 bases are TGTGCCAGCAGCCCCGGACTAGCAAGCTACGAGCAGTACTTC. Drawing the rest from reference TRBV11-2 and TRBJ2-7, the complete variable domain is EAGVAQSPRYKIIEKRQSVAFWCNPISGHATLYWYQQILGQGPKLLIQFQNNGVVDDSQLPKDRFSAERLKGVDSTLKIQPAKLEDSAVYLCASSPGLASYEQYFGPGTRLTVT.

The CDR3, as DNA: TGTGCCAGCAGTGAAGAGGGTACAGGGCGGTACACTGAAGCTTTCTTT. Translating it yields CASSEEGTGRYTEAFF. This chain joins TRBV2 and TRBJ1-1; possibly TRBD1 for D (6 bases). The V end lost 1 base, the J end lost 3 bases, and 15 bases lay between the germline ends. The CDR3 extends over 16 amino acids. Germline V gene lookup returns CDR1 SNHLY and CDR2 FYNNEI.

The V call is TRBV7-9, the J call TRBJ2-5; 8 positions agree with TRBD1. This CDR3 spans 16 amino acids. Unmatched junction bases numbered 9, after V lost 2 bases and J lost 4 bases. Germline CDR1 and CDR2: SEHNR and FQNEAQ (reference sequence). CDR3 in DNA: TGTGCCAGCAGCTTACGTGGACAGGGAGGTGGAGAGACCCAGTACTTC. It codes for CASSLRGQGGGETQYF.

CDR3 DNA: TGCAGCGTTGAAGAGGCCAGACTAGCGGGAGTGTTGAGCACCGGGGAGCTGTTTTTT. Translation gives CSVEEARLAGVLSTGELFF. V gene TRBV29-1 combines with J gene TRBJ2-2, with 12 positions matching TRBD2. V lost 0 bases and J lost 4; bases outside the gene matches: 12. This CDR3 is 19 amino acids long. CDR1 and CDR2 from the germline V gene are SQVTM and ANQGSEA.

This clone was seen a single time. A far larger clone is a single base away, which makes a read error likely. The sample has other DNA sequences that encode this CDR3 too. The J gene is TRBJ1-1, the V gene TRBV29-1, with TRBD1 matching 7 bases. Germline CDR1 and CDR2: SQVTM and ANQGSEA. The CDR3 runs to 14 residues. CDR3 sequence: CSVANRDSFLEAFF. CDR3 nucleotides: TGCAGCGTAGCAAACCGGGACAGCTTTTTAGAAGCTTTCTTC.

The chain employs TRBV6-5 and TRBJ1-1; 9 bases fit TRBD1. Trimming removed 5 bases from V and 7 bases from J; junction bases left unmatched: 8. The germline gives CDR1 MNHEY, CDR2 SVGAGI. The CDR3 has 14 residues. CDR3 bases: TGTGCCAGCAGTGCTACAGGGGGCCTGGTTGAAGCTTTCTTT. Its translation is CASSATGGLVEAFF.

In this sample, this clone turned up a few times. The CDR3 reads CASSPRTGQGGKNIQYF. CDR3 bases: TGTGCCAGCAGTCCCCGTACAGGGCAAGGAGGCAAAAACATTCAGTACTTC. The chain has TRBV28 and TRBJ2-4; the D gene is possibly TRBD1 (6 bases). The CDR3 extends over 17 amino acids. V shed 5 bases and J shed 3 bases, with 20 bases lying between them. CDR1 is MDHEN and CDR2 is SYDVKM in the germline V gene.

This chain uses TRBV2 with TRBJ1-1; D not certain. Germline V gene data show CDR1 as SNHLY and CDR2 as FYNNEI. The CDR3 has 13 amino acids. Trimming removed 3 bases at V and 10 bases at J, with 15 bases between. In DNA form, the CDR3 reads TGTGCCAGCAGTGAGGGAGCTCCTAACCCAGCTTTCTTT. This encodes CASSEGAPNPAFF.

V is TRBV28 and J is TRBJ2-5, with no clear D. Germline-derived CDR1 and CDR2 are MDHEN and SYDVKM. CDR3 length equals 14 residues. The ends were cut back, 5 bases at V and 0 bases at J, with 10 bases in the middle. CDR3 loop: CASSIPGHQETQYF. Here the CDR3 DNA reads TGTGCCAGCAGTATCCCCGGGCACCAAGAGACCCAGTACTTC.

V usage is TRBV6-6 and J usage is TRBJ2-7; D ambiguous. Trimming removed 0 bases at V and 7 bases at J, with 13 bases between. The CDR3 covers 14 residues. Germline loops: CDR1 MNHNY, CDR2 SVGAGI (reference sequence). CDR3 nucleotide sequence: TGTGCCAGCAGTTACTCGGAGTCGTCTAGGGAGCAGTACTTC. Amino acids: CASSYSESSREQYF.

The V and J genes are TRBV30 and TRBJ1-4; 7 bases match TRBD1. This CDR3 spans 12 amino acids. Germline V gene sequence: CDR1 GTSNPN, CDR2 SVGIG (reference sequence). Unmatched junction bases numbered 3, after V lost 3 bases and J lost 8 bases. This CDR3 reads CAWSPGGEKLFF. The CDR3 region has the DNA TGTGCCTGGAGCCCAGGGGGGGAAAAACTGTTTTTT.

CDR3 DNA sequence: TGTGCCAGTAGGACCCCGGTAGGGAACACCGGGGAGCTGTTTTTT. Its protein is CASRTPVGNTGELFF. The rearrangement uses TRBV19 and TRBJ2-2; D unclear. The CDR3 has 15 residues. V was shortened by 6 bases and J by 1 base, with 12 bases between the two germline ends. In germline, CDR1 is LNHDA, CDR2 SQIVND (reference sequence).

The chain uses TRBV2 and TRBJ2-1, with 7 nucleotides matching TRBD2. CDR1 and CDR2 (germline): SNHLY, FYNNEI. This CDR3 contains 15 residues. V was clipped by 8 bases and J by 8 bases; unmatched bases: 15. The CDR3, as DNA: TGTGCCAGCCGCCCCTTGGGCGGGAGTAAGGATGAGCAGTTCTTC. Translated: CASRPLGGSKDEQFF.

The chain links TRBV7-9 to TRBJ2-1; a weak D match, TRBD1 (8 bases). V lost 6 bases to trimming and J lost 2 bases, with 14 bases between them. This CDR3 region has 15 residues. From germline, CDR1 is SEHNR and CDR2 FQNEAQ (reference sequence). CDR3 bases: TGTGCCAGCAGGTTTACAGGGGGGGCCTACAATGAGCAGTTCTTC. As protein: CASRFTGGAYNEQFF.

The chain employs TRBV19 and TRBJ1-1; D is ambiguous. The CDR3 runs to 12 residues. In germline, CDR1 is LNHDA, CDR2 SQIVND (reference sequence). Trimming pared 5 bases from V and 1 base from J, leaving 5 bases between. In DNA form, the CDR3 reads TGTGCCAGTAGTGTTTGGAACACTGAAGCTTTCTTT. It is translated as CASSVWNTEAFF.

The V gene is TRBV18, the J gene TRBJ2-1; 12 bases fit TRBD2. The germline CDR1 and CDR2 sequences are KGHSH and LQKENI. This CDR3 has 16 amino acids. V lost 5 bases and J lost 4; bases outside the gene matches: 6. The CDR3 sequence is CASSFRTSGTYNEQFF. The CDR3 DNA sequence: TGTGCCAGCTCATTCCGGACTAGCGGGACTTACAATGAGCAGTTCTTC.

In DNA form, the CDR3 reads TGTGCCAGCAGCTACGGACGAGGGAACACCGGGGAGCTGTTTTTT. It is translated as CASSYGRGNTGELFF. The J gene is TRBJ2-2, the V gene TRBV5-4; D gene unclear. The germline V gene encodes CDR1 SGHNT and CDR2 YYREEE (reference sequence). The ends were cut back, 3 bases at V and 1 base at J, with 10 bases in the middle. This CDR3 has 15 residues.

CDR3 bases: TGTGCCAGCAGCCTGGTGCGGGAGGAGACCGGGGAGCTGTTTTTT. Its protein is CASSLVREETGELFF. This chain connects TRBV7-2 to TRBJ2-2; the match to TRBD2 covers 8 bases. The junction had 7 bases not matched to a gene; V was cut back by 5 bases and J by 5 bases. Germline V gene sequence: CDR1 SGHTA, CDR2 FQGNSA. The CDR3 extends over 15 amino acids.

The chain combines TRBV11-2 with TRBJ2-7; D remains ambiguous. The CDR3 sequence is 14 residues long. Germline CDR1 SGHAT, CDR2 FQNNGV. The V and J ends lost 0 bases and 3 bases respectively, with 9 bases between them. The CDR3, as DNA: TGTGCCAGCAGCTTAGAGGCCTTATACTACGAGCAGTACTTC. Translation: CASSLEALYYEQYF.